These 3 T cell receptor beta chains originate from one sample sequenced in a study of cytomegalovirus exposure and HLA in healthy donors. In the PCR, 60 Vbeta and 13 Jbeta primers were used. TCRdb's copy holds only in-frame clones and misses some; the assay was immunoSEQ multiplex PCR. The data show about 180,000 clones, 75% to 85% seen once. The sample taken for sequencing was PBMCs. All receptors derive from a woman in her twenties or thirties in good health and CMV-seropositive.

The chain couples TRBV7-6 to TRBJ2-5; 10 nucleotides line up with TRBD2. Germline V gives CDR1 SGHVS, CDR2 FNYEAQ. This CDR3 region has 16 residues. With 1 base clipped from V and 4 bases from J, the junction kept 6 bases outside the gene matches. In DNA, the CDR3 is TGTGCCAGCAGCTTAGATTCTAGCGGGGGTCGAGAGACCCAGTACTTC. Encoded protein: CASSLDSSGGRETQYF. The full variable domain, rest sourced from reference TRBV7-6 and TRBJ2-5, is GAGVSQSPRYKVTKRGQDVALRCDPISGHVSLYWYRQALGQGPEFLTYFNYEAQQDKSGLPNDRFSAERPEGSISTLTIQRTEQRDSAMYRCASSLDSSGGRETQYFGPGTRLLVL.

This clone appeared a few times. CDR3 amino acids: CASSLTGEAFF. Here the CDR3 DNA reads TGTGCCAGCAGCTTAACGGGTGAAGCTTTCTTT. The gene calls are TRBV7-2 and TRBJ1-1, with D uncertain. V lost 2 bases, J lost 7 bases, and 5 bases lay in between. The CDR3 covers 11 residues. Germline CDR1 SGHTA, CDR2 FQGNSA. Full variable domain (remainder filled in from reference TRBV7-2 and TRBJ1-1): GAGVSQSPSNKVTEKGKDVELRCDPISGHTALYWYRQSLGQGLEFLIYFQGNSAPDKSGLPSDRFSAERTGGSVSTLTIQRTQQEDSAVYLCASSLTGEAFFGQGTRLTVV.

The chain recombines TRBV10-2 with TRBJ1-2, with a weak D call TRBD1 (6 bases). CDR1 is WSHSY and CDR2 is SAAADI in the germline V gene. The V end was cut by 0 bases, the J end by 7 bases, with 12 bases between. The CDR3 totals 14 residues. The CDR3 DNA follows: TGCGCCAGCAGTGAGTCCGGACAGCTGGGTGGCTACACCTTC. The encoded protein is CASSESGQLGGYTF.